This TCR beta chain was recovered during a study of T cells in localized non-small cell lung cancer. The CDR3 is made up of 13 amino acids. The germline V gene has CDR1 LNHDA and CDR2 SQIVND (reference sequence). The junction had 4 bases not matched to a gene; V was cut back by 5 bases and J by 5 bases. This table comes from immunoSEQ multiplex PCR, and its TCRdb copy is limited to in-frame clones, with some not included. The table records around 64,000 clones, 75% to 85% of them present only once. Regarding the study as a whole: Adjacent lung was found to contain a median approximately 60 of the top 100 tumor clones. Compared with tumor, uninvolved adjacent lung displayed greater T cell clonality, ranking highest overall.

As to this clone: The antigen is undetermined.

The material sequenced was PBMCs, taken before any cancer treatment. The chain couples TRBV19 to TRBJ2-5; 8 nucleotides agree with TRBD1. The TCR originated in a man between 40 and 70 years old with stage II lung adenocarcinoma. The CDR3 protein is CASSADRVETQYF. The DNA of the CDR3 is TGTGCCAGTAGTGCGGACAGGGTGGAGACCCAGTACTTC.